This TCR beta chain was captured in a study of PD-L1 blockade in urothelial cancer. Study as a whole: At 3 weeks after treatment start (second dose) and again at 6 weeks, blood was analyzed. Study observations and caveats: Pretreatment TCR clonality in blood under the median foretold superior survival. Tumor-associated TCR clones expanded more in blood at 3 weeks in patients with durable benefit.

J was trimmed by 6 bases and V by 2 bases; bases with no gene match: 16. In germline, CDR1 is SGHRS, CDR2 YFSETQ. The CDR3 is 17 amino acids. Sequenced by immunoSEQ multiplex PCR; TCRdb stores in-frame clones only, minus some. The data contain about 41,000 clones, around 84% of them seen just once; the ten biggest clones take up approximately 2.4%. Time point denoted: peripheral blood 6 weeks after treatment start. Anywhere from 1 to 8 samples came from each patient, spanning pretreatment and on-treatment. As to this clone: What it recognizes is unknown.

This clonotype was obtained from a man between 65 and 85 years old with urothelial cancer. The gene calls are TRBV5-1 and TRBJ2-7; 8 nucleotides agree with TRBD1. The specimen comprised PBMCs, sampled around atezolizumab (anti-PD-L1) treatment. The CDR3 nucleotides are TGCGCCAGCAGCTTTCTGGACAGGGATTCTAGCTACGGCGAGCAGTACTTC. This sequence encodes CASSFLDRDSSYGEQYF.